This T cell receptor (beta chain) appears in the sequencing data of a study of T cell responses to AZD1222 COVID-19 vaccine. General study results and limits: Targeting of unmutated variant regions was reportedly seen in nearly half of spike-specific TCRs. The number of AZD1222 recipients seropositive at baseline was only five to seven. Vaccination with two AZD1222 doses was followed by a rise in Spike-specific TCR breadth and depth. There were vaccine-associated CD4 TCRs across spike, dominant at 160-218 and 743-854.

The CDR3 loop spans 14 amino acids. The V end lost 1 base, the J end lost 3 bases, and 10 bases lay between the germline ends. Germline V lookup: CDR1 SGHTA, CDR2 FQGNSA. TCRdb keeps only in-frame clones here, not all; method: immunoSEQ multiplex PCR. The table lists under 130,000 clones, approximately 90% of them singletons. As to this clone: Antigen unknown.

The starting material was peripheral blood, obtained on day 0 of AZD1222 vaccination. J is TRBJ2-7 and V is TRBV7-2; D gene unclear. The receptor was derived from an adult in good health. CDR3 residues: CASSLGPTVYEQYF. The CDR3 region has the DNA TGTGCCAGCAGCTTAGGACCGACGGTCTACGAGCAGTACTTC.